These 27 T cell receptor beta chains originate from one sample sequenced in a study of CD8 T cells in Susac syndrome. After extraction with the RNeasy kit, roughly 0.5 to 1 ug of the RNA was reverse transcribed using random hexamers. Each CDR3 protein gets one entry after TCRdb re-called the immunoSEQ multiplex PCR reads with MiXCR. The sample consists of 150,000 to 200,000 distinct CDR3 sequences, approximately 94% of them appearing once. The sample consisted of CD4+ T cells from PBMCs. The receptor set was obtained from a human donor with multiple sclerosis.

Written as DNA, the CDR3 is TGTGCCAGCAGTACCCTTGGGGCCAAAAACATTCAGTACTTC. It codes for CASSTLGAKNIQYF. The chain joins TRBV6-5 to TRBJ2-4; D call uncertain. Trimming shortened V by 5 bases and J by 1 base, and 9 bases separated the two germline ends. CDR1 and CDR2 from the germline V gene are MNHEY and SVGAGI. The CDR3 consists of 14 residues.

The chain couples TRBV2 to TRBJ2-4; possible D gene TRBD2, 6 bases. Germline V gives CDR1 SNHLY, CDR2 FYNNEI. V was cut by 6 bases and J by 8 bases, with 14 bases left in between. CDR3 length: 13 residues. Here the CDR3 DNA reads TGTGCCAGCAGAGAGGGACTCCCGGACATTCAGTACTTC. This encodes CASREGLPDIQYF.

V usage is TRBV29-1 and J usage is TRBJ1-4, with unresolved D. Trimming stripped 7 bases from V and 5 bases from J, with 11 bases between. This CDR3 region has 12 residues. Germline V gives CDR1 SQVTM, CDR2 ANQGSEA. CDR3 sequence reads: CSGFDKNEKLFF. The CDR3 DNA reads TGCAGCGGATTTGACAAAAATGAAAAACTGTTTTTT. The full variable domain, with the rest looked up from reference TRBV29-1 and TRBJ1-4, is SAVISQKPSRDICQRGTSLTIQCQVDSQVTMMFWYRQQPGQSLTLIATANQGSEATYESGFVIDKFPISRPNLTFSTLTVSNMSPEDSSIYLCSGFDKNEKLFFGSGTQLSVL.

V and J are TRBV20-1 and TRBJ1-4, with 8 nucleotides matching TRBD1. Germline V lookup: CDR1 DFQATT, CDR2 SNEGSKA (reference sequence). With 5 bases clipped from V and 8 bases from J, the junction kept 10 bases outside the gene matches. The CDR3 covers 14 residues. Written as DNA, the CDR3 is TGCAGTGCTTCCCAAGGACAGGGAGCGGAAAAACTGTTTTTT. As protein: CSASQGQGAEKLFF.

This clonotype has just one count. The chain carries TRBV3-1 and TRBJ2-5, with 8 bases lining up with TRBD2. The V and J ends lost 0 bases and 2 bases, in that order; junction bases with no gene match: 5. This CDR3 is 16 amino acids long. The germline gives CDR1 LGHDT, CDR2 YNNKEL (reference sequence). CDR3 sequence reads: CASSQDKLAVQETQYF. The DNA for the CDR3 is TGTGCCAGCAGCCAAGATAAACTAGCGGTGCAAGAGACCCAGTACTTC.

The chain carries TRBV25-1 and TRBJ2-7; a weak D match, TRBD2 (6 bases). V gave up 6 bases and J gave up 4 bases, with 16 bases separating them. This CDR3 has 14 amino acids. Germline CDR1 and CDR2: MGHDK and SYGVNS. The DNA for the CDR3 is TGTGCCAGCAGGGGGACGGGGGTAGGGTACGAGCAGTACTTC. Translating gives CASRGTGVGYEQYF.

The chain joins TRBV2 to TRBJ1-5, with 8 positions matching TRBD1. With V trimmed by 8 bases and J by 5 bases, 5 bases remained unmatched. Germline V lookup: CDR1 SNHLY, CDR2 FYNNEI. The CDR3 is 13 residues long. CDR3 in DNA: TGTGCCAGCGGAGGGACAGGTGATCAGCCCCAGCATTTT. It codes for CASGGTGDQPQHF.

The V gene is TRBV6-5, the J gene TRBJ2-1, with 9 positions matching TRBD2. V shed 3 bases and J 4 bases; nucleotides not matched to a gene: 7. The CDR3 has 16 amino acids. Per germline, CDR1 MNHEY and CDR2 SVGAGI. CDR3 region: CASSYRSLAGYNEQFF. The CDR3 DNA follows: TGTGCCAGCAGTTATCGGTCGCTAGCGGGATACAATGAGCAGTTCTTC.

The chain has TRBV4-1 and TRBJ2-2; 13 bases line up with TRBD2. Germline V gene sequence: CDR1 MGHRA, CDR2 YSYEKL. V dropped 3 bases and J dropped 1; count of bases not matched to a gene: 17. The CDR3 consists of 22 residues. CDR3 amino acids: CASSQPMGLAGPISQNTGELFF. The CDR3 bases are TGCGCCAGCAGCCAGCCAATGGGACTAGCGGGACCTATCTCCCAGAACACCGGGGAGCTGTTTTTT.

The rearrangement uses TRBV28 and TRBJ1-2; a weak D match, TRBD1 (5 bases). CDR3 size: 15 residues. V lost 6 bases and J lost 4, with 18 bases in between. The germline V gene encodes CDR1 MDHEN and CDR2 SYDVKM. The CDR3 reads CASRTGSTAFYGYTF. In DNA form, the CDR3 reads TGTGCCAGCAGGACGGGGTCGACAGCCTTCTATGGCTACACCTTC.

J is TRBJ2-1 and V is TRBV3-1; TRBD2 matches at 12 bases. The CDR3 sequence is 15 residues long. V trimming: 4 bases; J trimming: 8 bases; junction bases outside the gene matches: 6. Germline V lookup: CDR1 LGHDT, CDR2 YNNKEL (reference sequence). CDR3: CASSPRLAGVDEQFF. The CDR3 region has the DNA TGTGCCAGCAGCCCTCGACTAGCGGGAGTGGATGAGCAGTTCTTC.

The rearrangement joins TRBV3-1 to TRBJ1-2; D is unclear. V shed 0 bases and J shed 8 bases, with 7 bases lying between them. The CDR3 length is 12 residues. Germline V gene data show CDR1 as LGHDT and CDR2 as YNNKEL (reference sequence). The DNA of the CDR3 is TGTGCCAGCAGCCAAGATAAAAGCGGCTACACCTTC. Translated, it gives CASSQDKSGYTF. Together with reference TRBV3-1 and TRBJ1-2, the CDR3 gives the full variable domain: DTAVSQTPKYLVTQMGNDKSIKCEQNLGHDTMYWYKQDSKKFLKIMFSYNNKELIINETVPNRFSPKSPDKAHLNLHINSLELGDSAVYFCASSQDKSGYTFGSGTRLTVV.

The rearrangement uses TRBV7-2 and TRBJ2-3; D is ambiguous. The CDR3 sequence is 14 residues long. The V gene lost 1 base and the J gene lost 2 bases, with 7 bases spanning the gap. The germline gives CDR1 SGHTA, CDR2 FQGNSA. The CDR3 here is CASSLEYYTDTQYF. CDR3 nucleotide sequence: TGTGCCAGCAGCTTAGAGTACTACACAGATACGCAGTATTTT.

The chain is built from TRBV4-1 and TRBJ2-1, with D unresolved. The CDR3 contains 12 residues. V lost 1 base, J lost 4 bases, and 2 bases lay in between. The germline gives CDR1 MGHRA, CDR2 YSYEKL. The CDR3 sequence: CASSQAYNEQFF. For the CDR3, the DNA is TGCGCCAGCAGCCAAGCTTACAATGAGCAGTTCTTC.

This chain connects TRBV20-1 to TRBJ2-5; 9 bases match TRBD2. From germline, CDR1 is DFQATT and CDR2 SNEGSKA (reference sequence). The CDR3 totals 13 residues. V gave up 5 bases and J gave up 3 bases; unmatched junction bases: 4. The CDR3 bases are TGCAGTGCTCCCCGACTAGCGGAAGAGACCCAGTACTTC. Translation: CSAPRLAEETQYF.

CDR3 nucleotides: TGTGCCAGCTCACCACCGGGTAGGGGTCAGTACGAGCAGTACTTC. Translated, it gives CASSPPGRGQYEQYF. The chain uses TRBV18 and TRBJ2-7; possible D gene TRBD1, 5 bases. The germline V gene encodes CDR1 KGHSH and CDR2 LQKENI. There are 15 residues in the CDR3. V dropped 0 bases and J dropped 4 bases, with 13 bases sitting between them.

The chain combines TRBV18 with TRBJ2-5; unclear D gene. The CDR3 sequence is 15 residues long. V lost 3 bases and J lost 4, with 15 bases in between. Germline lookup yields CDR1 KGHSH and CDR2 LQKENI. The CDR3 sequence: CASSPIESVRETQYF. The CDR3 DNA sequence: TGTGCCAGCTCACCCATTGAGTCAGTGAGAGAGACCCAGTACTTC. The full variable domain, completed using reference TRBV18 and TRBJ2-5, is NAGVMQNPRHLVRRRGQEARLRCSPMKGHSHVYWYRQLPEEGLKFMVYLQKENIIDESGMPKERFSAEFPKEGPSILRIQQVVRGDSAAYFCASSPIESVRETQYFGPGTRLLVL.

The V and J genes are TRBV5-1 and TRBJ2-3; D perhaps matches TRBD1 (6 bases). Germline V gene data show CDR1 as SGHRS and CDR2 as YFSETQ. V was clipped by 4 bases and J by 2 bases, with 11 bases between them. The CDR3 totals 14 residues. In DNA, the CDR3 is TGCGCCAGCAGCAGTGGACAGCACACAGATACGCAGTATTTT. It codes for CASSSGQHTDTQYF.

This chain uses TRBV6-6 with TRBJ2-2; 7 bases are shared with TRBD1. V lost 2 bases and J lost 8; bases outside the gene matches: 8. The CDR3 has 15 amino acids. Looked up from germline, CDR1 is MNHNY and CDR2 is SVGAGI (reference sequence). Here the CDR3 DNA reads TGTGCCAGCAGTTACAACAGGGGCCCTCAGGGGGAGCTGTTTTTT. This codes for CASSYNRGPQGELFF.

The chain is built from TRBV2 and TRBJ1-1, with TRBD1 as a possible D gene (5 bases). The germline V and J ends were trimmed by 6 bases and 4 bases, with 9 bases remaining between them. The V gene's germline CDR1 is SNHLY and CDR2 FYNNEI. The CDR3 runs to 12 residues. CDR3 amino acids: CASRRDGTEAFF. The CDR3 DNA sequence: TGTGCCAGCAGGCGGGACGGCACTGAAGCTTTCTTT.

The rearrangement joins TRBV5-1 to TRBJ1-2; D uncertain. Trimming pared 0 bases from V and 4 bases from J, leaving 7 bases between. Germline V lookup: CDR1 SGHRS, CDR2 YFSETQ. The CDR3 is made up of 13 amino acids. CDR3: CASSLDNGYGYTF. The CDR3 coding sequence is TGCGCCAGCAGCTTGGACAACGGCTATGGCTACACCTTC.

The rearrangement links TRBV27 to TRBJ2-3; D is ambiguous. The CDR3 sequence is 13 residues long. Trimming left V 5 bases short and J 5 bases short, with 11 bases between. Per the germline V gene, CDR1 is MNHEY and CDR2 is SMNVEV (reference sequence). The CDR3 here is CASSPRVEDTQYF. The CDR3 bases are TGTGCCAGCAGTCCCCGGGTCGAAGATACGCAGTATTTT.

The chain carries TRBV3-1 and TRBJ1-1; 8 bases are a match to TRBD1. The CDR3 runs 15 residues. The junction had 9 bases not matched to a gene; V was cut back by 4 bases and J by 5 bases. Germline values: CDR1 LGHDT, CDR2 YNNKEL (reference sequence). The CDR3 DNA sequence: TGTGCCAGCAGCCCCCGGGACAGGACTCGGACTGAAGCTTTCTTT. Protein product: CASSPRDRTRTEAFF.

V and J are TRBV12-3 or TRBV12-4 and TRBJ1-5; perhaps TRBD1 as D (5 bases). This CDR3 is 14 amino acids long. Trimming pared 5 bases from V and 8 bases from J, leaving 16 bases between. The CDR3 region has the DNA TGTGCCAGCAGTCCACGACAGAGCCGAGAGCCCCAGCATTTT. Its translation is CASSPRQSREPQHF.

The CDR3 DNA is TGTGCCAGCTCACCACCGAGCGCCGGAGCCACACAGTTCTTC. This gives the protein CASSPPSAGATQFF. The genes are TRBV18 and TRBJ2-1, with D unclear. The CDR3 totals 14 residues. V was shortened by 0 bases and J by 13 bases, with 16 bases between the two germline ends. CDR1 KGHSH and CDR2 LQKENI come from the germline V gene.

V and J are TRBV7-8 and TRBJ1-5; a possible D gene is TRBD1 (5 bases). The germline V and J ends were trimmed by 4 bases and 1 base, with 23 bases remaining between them. The CDR3 sequence is 19 residues long. CDR1 is SGHVS, CDR2 FQNEAQ, per germline. The DNA for the CDR3 is TGTGCCAGCAGCTCCCTAAGGGACCAGGCTGTAGGGAGCAATCAGCCCCAGCATTTT. Encoded protein: CASSSLRDQAVGSNQPQHF.

This sequence joins TRBV2 and TRBJ2-4, with TRBD2 matching over 12 bases. V was pared by 8 bases and J by 11 bases, with 4 bases of the junction left unmatched. Germline V gene sequence: CDR1 SNHLY, CDR2 FYNNEI. This CDR3 is built from 12 residues. The CDR3 nucleotides are TGTGCCAGCCGGACTAGCGGGAATCTTCAGTACTTC. Its translation: CASRTSGNLQYF.